The rows below give T cell receptor beta chains drawn from one sample of a study of CD8+CD57+ T cells in acquired aplastic anemia. TCRdb itself ran the reads through MiXCR, one entry per CDR3 protein. Among 150,000 to 200,000 distinct CDR3 sequences listed, roughly half were seen once. Sequenced: sorted CD4+, CD8+, or CD8+CD57+ T cells (not recorded which) from PBMCs. These TCRs come from a human donor with aplastic anemia. Each CDR3 is given with its conserved first and last residue. The D gene is left open where the match is weak. Some rows mark clone size as missing; the rest say once, few, many or name a class of expanded clone.

TRBV12-3/TRBV12-4	NA	16	TRBJ1-1	many	CASNIGRRVRNTEAFF	TGTGCCAGCAACATAGGGCGGAGGGTGAGAAACACTGAAGCTTTCTTT
TRBV27	NA	14	TRBJ2-7	NA	CASKLTLSSYEQYF	TGTGCCAGCAAATTGACTCTGAGCTCCTACGAGCAGTACTTC
TRBV15	TRBD1	18	TRBJ2-4	NA	CATSRGQGLGSAKNIQYF	TGTGCCACCAGCAGGGGACAGGGTCTTGGTTCAGCCAAAAACATTCAGTACTTC
TRBV9	TRBD2	15	TRBJ2-3	many	CASSVDFGGTDTQYF	TGTGCCAGCAGCGTTGACTTCGGGGGGACAGATACGCAGTATTTT
TRBV7-2	NA	13	TRBJ2-5	NA	CASSFMGGETQYF	TGTGCCAGCAGCTTTATGGGCGGCGAGACCCAGTACTTC
TRBV19	NA	18	TRBJ2-5	many	CASSIKVTRVSRAETQYF	TGTGCCAGTAGTATAAAGGTGACTCGCGTTTCTCGGGCGGAGACCCAGTACTTC
TRBV28	TRBD1	14	TRBJ1-2	NA	CASSVGQGLDGYTF	TGTGCCAGCAGTGTTGGACAGGGGTTGGATGGCTACACCTTC
TRBV2	TRBD2	17	TRBJ2-5	many	CASTAKGGLAILGSQYF	TGTGCCAGCACAGCCAAGGGGGGACTAGCAATTTTAGGGTCCCAGTACTTC
TRBV30	NA	13	TRBJ2-7	many	CAWSVGLGREQYF	TGTGCCTGGAGTGTAGGTCTCGGCCGGGAGCAGTACTTC
TRBV30	NA	12	TRBJ2-7	NA	CAWSVPPYEQYF	TGTGCCTGGAGTGTACCGCCATACGAGCAGTACTTC
TRBV12-3/TRBV12-4	NA	13	TRBJ1-2	many	CASSHGRIYGYTF	TGTGCCAGCAGCCACGGACGGATCTATGGCTACACCTTC
TRBV7-1	TRBD2	20	TRBJ2-3	NA	CASSSLRATSGSWGTDTQYF	TGTGCCAGCAGCTCCTTGCGTGCGACTAGCGGGAGCTGGGGCACAGATACGCAGTATTTT
TRBV24-1	NA	13	TRBJ2-5	few	CATSDLPGETQYF	TGTGCCACCAGTGATTTGCCGGGCGAGACCCAGTACTTC
TRBV20-1	TRBD1	15	TRBJ1-5	once	CSARPPGTGSQPQHF	TGCAGTGCTAGACCCCCCGGGACAGGTAGTCAGCCCCAGCATTTT
TRBV27	NA	16	TRBJ2-1	NA	CASSPFVPGPINEQFF	TGTGCCAGCAGTCCCTTCGTCCCGGGACCTATTAATGAGCAGTTCTTC
TRBV12-3/TRBV12-4	NA	15	TRBJ2-5	once	CASSLTTLGRETQYF	TGTGCCAGCAGTCTGACTACATTAGGGAGGGAGACCCAGTACTTC
TRBV24-1	NA	15	TRBJ2-7	NA	CATSDKKGSIYEQYF	TGTGCCACCTCGGACAAAAAGGGAAGTATCTACGAGCAGTACTTC
TRBV11-2	NA	15	TRBJ2-3	NA	CASSFFVSGSDTQYF	TGTGCCAGCAGCTTCTTCGTATCGGGGTCAGATACGCAGTATTTT
TRBV24-1	TRBD2	15	TRBJ2-7	NA	CATSDWTSGSYEQYF	TGTGCCACCAGTGATTGGACTAGCGGGAGCTACGAGCAGTACTTC
TRBV2	TRBD1	13	TRBJ1-6	NA	CATGDRLGSPLHF	TGTGCAACCGGGGACAGACTTGGTTCACCCCTCCACTTT
TRBV25-1	NA	16	TRBJ2-4	NA	CASSLIGGVWSDIQYF	TGTGCCAGCAGCTTAATCGGAGGGGTTTGGTCGGACATTCAGTACTTC
TRBV12-3/TRBV12-4	NA	18	TRBJ1-3	NA	CASRPRYGAGISGNTIYF	TGTGCCAGCAGACCGCGGTATGGCGCGGGAATCTCTGGAAACACCATATATTTT
TRBV5-1	NA	15	TRBJ1-4	NA	CAGSTTGSGNEKLFF	TGCGCCGGCAGCACCACAGGGTCGGGTAACGAAAAACTGTTTTTT
TRBV25-1	NA	14	TRBJ2-7	NA	CASSAPTVPYEQYF	TGTGCCAGCAGCGCCCCGACAGTTCCCTACGAGCAGTACTTC
TRBV29-1	NA	15	TRBJ2-2	few	CSVQVGGAGPGELFF	TGCAGCGTTCAGGTGGGGGGTGCGGGTCCCGGGGAGCTGTTTTTT